These 9 T cell receptor beta chains were all obtained from the same sample, sequenced in a study of human T cells and chemical hapten exposure. TCRdb analysed the RACE reads with MiXCR anew, one entry per CDR3 protein. The sample shows 60,000 to 80,000 distinct CDR3 sequences, more than 30% of them seen only once. The time point here: patch test 1, 2 weeks after DPC sensitization. The treatment here: therapeutic diphenylcyclopropenone sensitization with weekly scalp DPC. Here the sequenced sample was whole blood, taken in connection with sensitization to the hapten diphenylcyclopropenone (DPC). The receptors shown here come from a man aged 35 to 55 with alopecia areata. Some clones in this sample may be carry-over from other donors' samples.

The chain recombines TRBV3-1 with TRBJ2-3, with TRBD2 matching 10 bases. The ends lost 5 bases at V and 2 bases at J; junction bases unmatched: 7. From germline, CDR1 is LGHDT and CDR2 YNNKEL (reference sequence). The CDR3 extends over 16 amino acids. CDR3 sequence reads: CASSVLAGAPTDTQYF. Written as DNA, the CDR3 is TGTGCCAGCAGCGTGCTAGCGGGAGCGCCCACAGATACGCAGTATTTT.

This chain joins TRBV6-6 and TRBJ1-3; 8 bases match TRBD1. The CDR3 has 14 residues. V shed 6 bases and J 0 bases; nucleotides not matched to a gene: 1. Germline assignment: CDR1 MNHNY and CDR2 SVGAGI (reference sequence). CDR3 nucleotides: TGTGCCAGCAGAACAGGGGGCTCTGGAAACACCATATATTTT. Amino acid sequence: CASRTGGSGNTIYF.

This clonotype has just a few counts. This chain joins TRBV6-1 and TRBJ2-1, with 9 bases that match TRBD2. This CDR3 comprises 14 residues. J was trimmed by 2 bases and V by 11 bases; bases with no gene match: 7. Germline assignment: CDR1 MNHNS and CDR2 SASEGT. The CDR3 nucleotides read TGTGCCGGCCGGGGACTAGCCCCCTACAATGAGCAGTTCTTC. Translated: CAGRGLAPYNEQFF.

This clonotype turned up a few times. The chain is built from TRBV7-2 and TRBJ1-4; 7 bases line up with TRBD1. J was trimmed by 6 bases and V by 5 bases; bases with no gene match: 9. This CDR3 spans 15 amino acids. Germline loops: CDR1 SGHTA, CDR2 FQGNSA. CDR3 in DNA: TGTGCCAGCAGCCCGCGACAGGGTCGAGATGAAAAACTGTTTTTT. It encodes CASSPRQGRDEKLFF.

The chain links TRBV7-2 to TRBJ2-3; the D call may be TRBD1 or TRBD2 (6 bases each). Between the trimmed V and J ends, which lost 1 base and 2 bases, there was a span of 19 bases. Germline assignment: CDR1 SGHTA and CDR2 FQGNSA. The CDR3 is 18 residues long. The CDR3 DNA reads as TGTGCCAGCAGCTTAGGGGGGGCCGTAACTCAAGTCACAGATACGCAGTATTTT. It is translated as CASSLGGAVTQVTDTQYF.

This clonotype was detected a few times. The J gene is TRBJ2-1, the V gene TRBV27; perhaps TRBD2 as D (6 bases). Germline values: CDR1 MNHEY, CDR2 SMNVEV (reference sequence). CDR3 length: 14 residues. Deletions cut 2 bases from V and 1 base from J, with 6 bases between. The CDR3 protein is CASSLAGSYNEQFF. Written as DNA, the CDR3 is TGTGCCAGCAGTTTAGCGGGGTCCTACAATGAGCAGTTCTTC.

J is TRBJ1-6 and V is TRBV6-5; 9 bases match TRBD1. This CDR3 comprises 16 residues. Germline lookup yields CDR1 MNHEY and CDR2 SVGAGI. V was pared by 0 bases and J by 10 bases, with 7 bases of the junction left unmatched. CDR3 protein: CASSYSSPDRGSPLHF. The CDR3 bases are TGTGCCAGCAGTTACTCGAGTCCGGACAGGGGCTCACCCCTCCACTTT.

This clonotype was seen a handful of times. The V and J genes are TRBV3-1 and TRBJ2-2, with TRBD2 identical over 10 bases. This CDR3 contains 19 residues. Losses at the gene ends were 0 bases for V and 7 bases for J; bases not matched to a gene: 14. Germline CDR1 and CDR2: LGHDT and YNNKEL (reference sequence). The CDR3 DNA is TGTGCCAGCAGCCAAGATCTTCGAGCGGGAGGGTCTGAGGACGGGGAGCTGTTTTTT. Protein product: CASSQDLRAGGSEDGELFF.

This clonotype occurred a few times. The chain recombines TRBV12-3 or TRBV12-4 with TRBJ1-5; TRBD1 matches at 7 bases. The V gene end was trimmed by 1 base and the J gene end by 7 bases; junction bases not matched to a gene: 4. The CDR3 is made up of 14 amino acids. This CDR3 reads CASSLGRGQQPQHF. In nucleotides, the CDR3 is TGTGCCAGCAGTTTAGGAAGGGGGCAACAGCCCCAGCATTTT.